This section outlines one T cell receptor beta chain sequence together with its context. Data came from immunoSEQ multiplex PCR; TCRdb stores just in-frame clones and leaves some out. Among 400,000 to 550,000 clones, 87% were seen once, and the ten largest hold almost 2%. This CDR3 region has 11 residues. Germline CDR1 reads SNHLY; CDR2 reads FYNNEI. The V end lost 6 bases, the J end lost 3 bases, and 6 bases lay between the germline ends. In terms of age and location, participants ranged from roughly 18 to 90 years and lived in roughly 22 US areas. The data belong to a study of blood T cell repertoires in COVID-19. The wider study: Sample material is recorded as cDNA or gDNA derived from T cells, B-cell-depleted T cells, or PBMCs.

Material for sequencing was PBMCs or T cells enriched from blood (not recorded which). The source is a woman younger than 35 with acute COVID-19. This rearrangement joins TRBV2 to TRBJ2-7; D gene unclear. CDR3 DNA: TGTGCCAGCAGGACATTCTACGAGCAGTACTTC. It is translated as CASRTFYEQYF.